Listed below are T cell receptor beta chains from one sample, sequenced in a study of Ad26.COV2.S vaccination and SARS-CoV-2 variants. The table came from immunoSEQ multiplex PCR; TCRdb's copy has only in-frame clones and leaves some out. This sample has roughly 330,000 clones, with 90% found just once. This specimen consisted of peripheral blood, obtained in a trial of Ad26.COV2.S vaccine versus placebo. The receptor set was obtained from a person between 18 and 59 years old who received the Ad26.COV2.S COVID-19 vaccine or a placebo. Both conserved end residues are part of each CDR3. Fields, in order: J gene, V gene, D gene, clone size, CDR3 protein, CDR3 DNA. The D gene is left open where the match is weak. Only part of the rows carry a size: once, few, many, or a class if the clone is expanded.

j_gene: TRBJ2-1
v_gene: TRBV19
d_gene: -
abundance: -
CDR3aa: CASCPAPVIGSHEQFF
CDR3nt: TGTGCCAGTTGCCCCGCCCCAGTTATTGGATCCCATGAGCAGTTCTTC

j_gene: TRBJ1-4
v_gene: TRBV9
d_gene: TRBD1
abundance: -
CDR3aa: CASSPGGSATNEKLFF
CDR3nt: TGTGCCAGCAGCCCAGGGGGTTCGGCAACTAATGAAAAACTGTTTTTT

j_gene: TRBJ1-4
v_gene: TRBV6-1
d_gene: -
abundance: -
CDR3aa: CASSEAGMTAYDEKLFF
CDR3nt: TGTGCCAGCAGTGAAGCGGGAATGACAGCTTATGATGAAAAACTGTTTTTT

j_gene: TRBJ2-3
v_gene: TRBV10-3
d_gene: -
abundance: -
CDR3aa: CAISESLSPDTQYF
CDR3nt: TGTGCCATCAGTGAGTCGCTCAGCCCAGATACGCAGTATTTT

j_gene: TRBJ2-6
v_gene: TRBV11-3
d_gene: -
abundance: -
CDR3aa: CASTPAGANVLTF
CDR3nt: TGTGCCAGCACTCCAGCTGGGGCCAACGTCCTGACTTTC

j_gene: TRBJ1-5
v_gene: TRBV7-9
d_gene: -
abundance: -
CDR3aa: CASSPTTGPNQPQHF
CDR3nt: TGTGCCAGCAGCCCTACCACAGGGCCCAATCAGCCCCAGCATTTT

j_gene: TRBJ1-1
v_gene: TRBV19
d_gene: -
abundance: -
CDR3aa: CASSALQGNTEAFF
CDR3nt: TGTGCCAGTAGTGCCCTACAGGGGAACACTGAAGCTTTCTTT

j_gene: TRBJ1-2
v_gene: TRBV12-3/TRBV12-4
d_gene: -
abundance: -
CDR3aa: CASSFRSYGYTF
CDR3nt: TGTGCCAGCAGTTTTAGATCCTATGGCTACACCTTC

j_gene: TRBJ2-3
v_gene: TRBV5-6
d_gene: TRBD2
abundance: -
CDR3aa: CASSPTSGSTDTQYF
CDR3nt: TGTGCCAGCAGCCCCACTAGCGGAAGCACAGATACGCAGTATTTT

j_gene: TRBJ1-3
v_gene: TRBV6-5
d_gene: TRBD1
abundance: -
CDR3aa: CATRTGGGNTIYF
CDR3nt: TGTGCCACCCGGACAGGAGGAGGAAACACCATATATTTT

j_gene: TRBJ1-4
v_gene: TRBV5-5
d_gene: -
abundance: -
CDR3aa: CASTLGRINEKLFF
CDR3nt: TGTGCCAGCACCTTGGGACGGATTAATGAAAAACTGTTTTTT

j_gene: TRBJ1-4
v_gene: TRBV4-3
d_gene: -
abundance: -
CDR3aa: CASSHGPGLANEKLFF
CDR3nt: TGCGCCAGCAGCCACGGACCAGGGTTGGCTAATGAAAAACTGTTTTTT

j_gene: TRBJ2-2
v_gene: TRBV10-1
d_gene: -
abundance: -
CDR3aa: CASSGSGIGELFF
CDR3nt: TGCGCCAGCAGTGGGTCCGGTATCGGGGAGCTGTTTTTT

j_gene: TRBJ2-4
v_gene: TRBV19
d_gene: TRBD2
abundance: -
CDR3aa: CASRGLDIQYF
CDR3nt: TGTGCCAGTAGGGGACTAGACATTCAGTACTTC

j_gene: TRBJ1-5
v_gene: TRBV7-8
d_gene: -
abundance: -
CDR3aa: CASSLESVRTAGNQPQHF
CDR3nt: TGTGCCAGCAGCTTAGAAAGTGTGAGGACCGCGGGCAATCAGCCCCAGCATTTT

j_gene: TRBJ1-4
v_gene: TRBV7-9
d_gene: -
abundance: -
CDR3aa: CASSFWQGNENEKLFF
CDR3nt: TGTGCCAGCAGCTTCTGGCAGGGCAACGAAAATGAAAAACTGTTTTTT

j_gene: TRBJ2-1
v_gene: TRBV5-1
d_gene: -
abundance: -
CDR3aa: CASSLKSTSSYNEQFF
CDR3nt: TGCGCCAGCAGCTTAAAGTCTACGAGCTCCTACAATGAGCAGTTCTTC

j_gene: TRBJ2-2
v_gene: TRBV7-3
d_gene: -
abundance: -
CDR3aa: CASSLTGLGYTGELFF
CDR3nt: TGTGCCAGCAGCTTAACAGGCCTGGGTTACACCGGGGAGCTGTTTTTT

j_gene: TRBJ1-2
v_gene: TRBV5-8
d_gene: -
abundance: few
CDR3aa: CASSLGEGSDTF
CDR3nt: TGTGCCAGCAGCTTGGGGGAAGGGTCCGACACCTTC

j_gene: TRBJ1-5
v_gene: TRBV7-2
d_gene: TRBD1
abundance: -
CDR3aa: CASSARGGRPQHF
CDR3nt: TGTGCCAGCAGTGCCAGGGGGGGGCGCCCCCAGCATTTT

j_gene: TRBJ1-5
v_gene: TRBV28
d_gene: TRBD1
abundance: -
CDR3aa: CATEGTGGDQPQHF
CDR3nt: TGTGCCACCGAAGGGACAGGGGGCGATCAGCCCCAGCATTTT

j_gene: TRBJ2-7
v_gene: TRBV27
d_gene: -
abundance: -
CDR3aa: CASSLVQGYEQYF
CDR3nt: TGTGCCAGCAGCCTCGTACAGGGTTACGAGCAGTACTTC

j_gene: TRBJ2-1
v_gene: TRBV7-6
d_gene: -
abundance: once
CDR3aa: CASSLRATYNEQFF
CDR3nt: TGTGCCAGCAGCTTACGAGCTACCTACAATGAGCAGTTCTTC

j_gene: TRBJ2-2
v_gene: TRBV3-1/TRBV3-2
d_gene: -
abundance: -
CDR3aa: CASSQGATGELFF
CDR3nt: TGTGCCAGCAGCCAAGGGGCAACCGGGGAGCTGTTTTTT

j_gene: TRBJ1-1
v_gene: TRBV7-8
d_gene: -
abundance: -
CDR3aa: CASSLVGELNTEAFF
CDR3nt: TGTGCCAGCAGCTTAGTAGGGGAATTGAACACTGAAGCTTTCTTT

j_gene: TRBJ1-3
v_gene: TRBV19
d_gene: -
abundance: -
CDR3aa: CASSIFSGTQSSGNTIYF
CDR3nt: TGTGCCAGTAGTATTTTTTCCGGGACACAGAGCTCTGGAAACACCATATATTTT

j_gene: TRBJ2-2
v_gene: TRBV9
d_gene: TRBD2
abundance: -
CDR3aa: CASSTPGLALGELFF
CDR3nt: TGTGCCAGCAGCACACCGGGACTAGCTCTCGGGGAGCTGTTTTTT

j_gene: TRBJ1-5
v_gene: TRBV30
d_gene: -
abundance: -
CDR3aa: CACLLQPQHF
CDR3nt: TGTGCCTGCTTGCTTCAGCCCCAGCATTTT

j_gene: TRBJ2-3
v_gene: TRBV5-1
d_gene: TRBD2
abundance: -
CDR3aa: CASSPDSGGGTDTQYF
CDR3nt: TGCGCCAGCAGCCCAGATAGCGGGGGGGGCACAGATACGCAGTATTTT

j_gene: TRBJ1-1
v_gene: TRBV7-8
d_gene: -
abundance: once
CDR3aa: CASSLGYGGGYMNTEAFF
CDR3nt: TGTGCCAGCAGCTTAGGGTACGGCGGGGGTTACATGAACACTGAAGCTTTCTTT

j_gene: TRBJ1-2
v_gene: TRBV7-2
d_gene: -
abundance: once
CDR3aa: CASSLHVRGYTF
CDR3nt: TGTGCCAGCAGCTTACATGTTCGGGGCTACACCTTC

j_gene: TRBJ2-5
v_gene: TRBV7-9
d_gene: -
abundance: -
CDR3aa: CASSLGAGFGETQYF
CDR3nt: TGTGCCAGCAGCTTAGGAGCCGGGTTCGGGGAGACCCAGTACTTC

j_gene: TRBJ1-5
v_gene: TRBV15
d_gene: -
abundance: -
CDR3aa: CATSRGGNSNQPQHF
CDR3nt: TGTGCCACCAGCAGAGGGGGAAATAGCAATCAGCCCCAGCATTTT

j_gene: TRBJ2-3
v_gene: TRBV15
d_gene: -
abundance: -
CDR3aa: CATSRDNAGITDTQYF
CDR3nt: TGTGCCACCAGCAGAGATAACGCAGGGATCACAGATACGCAGTATTTT

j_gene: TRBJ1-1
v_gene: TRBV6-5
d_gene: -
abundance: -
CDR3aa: CASSSGMNTEAFF
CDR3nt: TGTGCCAGCAGTTCAGGGATGAACACTGAAGCTTTCTTT

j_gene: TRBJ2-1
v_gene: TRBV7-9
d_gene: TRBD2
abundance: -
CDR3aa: CASSLVSGLGNEQFF
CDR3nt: TGTGCCAGCAGCTTAGTTTCGGGACTAGGGAATGAGCAGTTCTTC

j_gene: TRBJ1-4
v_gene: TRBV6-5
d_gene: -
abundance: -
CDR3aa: CASRQDRSTNEKLFF
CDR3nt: TGTGCCAGCAGACAAGACCGATCAACTAATGAAAAACTGTTTTTT

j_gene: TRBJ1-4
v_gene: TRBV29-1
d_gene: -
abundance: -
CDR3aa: CSVKIDTTNEKLFF
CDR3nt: TGCAGCGTTAAGATAGATACAACTAATGAAAAACTGTTTTTT

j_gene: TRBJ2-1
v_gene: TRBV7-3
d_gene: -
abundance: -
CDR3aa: CASSFRFDEQFF
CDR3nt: TGTGCCAGCAGCTTTAGGTTCGATGAGCAGTTCTTC

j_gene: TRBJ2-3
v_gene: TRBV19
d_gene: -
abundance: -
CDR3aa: CASNRAKRSDTQYF
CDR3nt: TGTGCCAGTAATCGGGCCAAGAGATCAGATACGCAGTATTTT

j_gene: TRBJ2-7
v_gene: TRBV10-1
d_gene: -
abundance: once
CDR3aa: CATSLGASAGEQYF
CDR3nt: TGCGCCACCAGTCTGGGGGCCTCAGCTGGGGAGCAGTACTTC

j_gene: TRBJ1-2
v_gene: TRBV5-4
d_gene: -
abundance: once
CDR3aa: CASSGATVSYGYTF
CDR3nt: TGTGCCAGCAGCGGGGCGACAGTTTCCTATGGCTACACCTTC

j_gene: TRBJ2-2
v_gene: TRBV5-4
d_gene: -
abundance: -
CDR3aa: CASSFLDTGELFF
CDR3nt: TGTGCCAGCAGCTTTTTAGATACCGGGGAGCTGTTTTTT

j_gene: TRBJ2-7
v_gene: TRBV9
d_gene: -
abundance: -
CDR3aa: CASSSRSGTSYEQYF
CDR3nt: TGTGCCAGCAGCTCACGATCCGGGACAAGCTACGAGCAGTACTTC

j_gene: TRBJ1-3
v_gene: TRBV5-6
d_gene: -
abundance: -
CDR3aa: CASSQAGNTIYF
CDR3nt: TGTGCCAGCAGCCAGGCTGGAAACACCATATATTTT

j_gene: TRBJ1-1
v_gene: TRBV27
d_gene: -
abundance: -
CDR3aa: CASSFLRDGLNTEAFF
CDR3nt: TGTGCCAGCAGTTTTCTCCGGGACGGACTGAACACTGAAGCTTTCTTT

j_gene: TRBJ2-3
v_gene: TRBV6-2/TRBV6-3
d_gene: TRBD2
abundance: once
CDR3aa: CASSSGLADTDTQYF
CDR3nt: TGTGCCAGCAGCTCGGGACTAGCGGATACAGATACGCAGTATTTT

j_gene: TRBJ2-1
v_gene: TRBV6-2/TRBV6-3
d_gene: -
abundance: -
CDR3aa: CASSYSGYSEQFF
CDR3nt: TGTGCCAGCAGTTACTCGGGTTACAGTGAGCAGTTCTTC

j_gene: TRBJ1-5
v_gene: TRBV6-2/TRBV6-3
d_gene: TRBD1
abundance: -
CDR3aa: CASSSGTGMVKPQHF
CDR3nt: TGTGCCAGCAGCTCCGGGACAGGGATGGTTAAGCCCCAGCATTTT

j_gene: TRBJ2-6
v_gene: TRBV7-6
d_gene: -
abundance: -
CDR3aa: CASSLDRVDSGANVLTF
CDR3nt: TGTGCCAGCAGCTTAGATCGGGTGGACTCTGGGGCCAACGTCCTGACTTTC

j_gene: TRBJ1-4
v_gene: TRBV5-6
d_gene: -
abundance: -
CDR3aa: CASSLATNPRGTNEKLFF
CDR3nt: TGTGCCAGCAGCTTGGCTACCAACCCCAGGGGTACTAATGAAAAACTGTTTTTT

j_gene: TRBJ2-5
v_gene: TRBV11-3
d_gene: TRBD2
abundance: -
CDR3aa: CASSLEPGGPRGTQYF
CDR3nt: TGTGCCAGCAGCTTAGAACCGGGAGGGCCTCGGGGGACCCAGTACTTC

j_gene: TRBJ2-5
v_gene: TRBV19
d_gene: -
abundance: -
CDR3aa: CASSITGGWETQYF
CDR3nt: TGTGCCAGTAGTATTACCGGGGGTTGGGAGACCCAGTACTTC

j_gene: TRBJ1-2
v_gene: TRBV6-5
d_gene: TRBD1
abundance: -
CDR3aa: CASSSTGGRHGYTF
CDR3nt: TGTGCCAGCAGCTCGACAGGGGGCAGACATGGCTACACCTTC